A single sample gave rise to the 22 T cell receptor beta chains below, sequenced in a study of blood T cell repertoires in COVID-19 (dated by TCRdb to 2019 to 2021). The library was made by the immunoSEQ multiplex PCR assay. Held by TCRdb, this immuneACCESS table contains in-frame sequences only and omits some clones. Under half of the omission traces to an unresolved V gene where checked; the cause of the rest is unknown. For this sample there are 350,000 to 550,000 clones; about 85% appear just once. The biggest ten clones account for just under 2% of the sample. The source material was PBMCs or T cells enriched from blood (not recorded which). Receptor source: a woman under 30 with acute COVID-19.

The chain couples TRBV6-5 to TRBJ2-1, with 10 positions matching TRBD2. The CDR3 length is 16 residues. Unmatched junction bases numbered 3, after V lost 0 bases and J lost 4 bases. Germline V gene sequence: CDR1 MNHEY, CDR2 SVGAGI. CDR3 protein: CASSYSGTSVYNEQFF. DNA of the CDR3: TGTGCCAGCAGTTACTCAGGGACTAGCGTATACAATGAGCAGTTCTTC.

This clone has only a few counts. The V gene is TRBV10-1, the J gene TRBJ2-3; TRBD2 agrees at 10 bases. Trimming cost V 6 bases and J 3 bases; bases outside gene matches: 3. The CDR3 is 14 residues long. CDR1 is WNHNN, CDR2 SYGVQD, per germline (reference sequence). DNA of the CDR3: TGCGCCAGCAGCTTACTAGCGGGGACAGATACGCAGTATTTT. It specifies CASSLLAGTDTQYF.

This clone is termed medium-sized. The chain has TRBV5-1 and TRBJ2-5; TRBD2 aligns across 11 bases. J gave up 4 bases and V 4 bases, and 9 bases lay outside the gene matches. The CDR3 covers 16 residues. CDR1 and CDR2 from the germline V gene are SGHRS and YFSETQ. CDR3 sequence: CASSRLLAGDRETQYF. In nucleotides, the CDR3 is TGCGCCAGCAGCCGACTACTAGCGGGGGATCGAGAGACCCAGTACTTC.

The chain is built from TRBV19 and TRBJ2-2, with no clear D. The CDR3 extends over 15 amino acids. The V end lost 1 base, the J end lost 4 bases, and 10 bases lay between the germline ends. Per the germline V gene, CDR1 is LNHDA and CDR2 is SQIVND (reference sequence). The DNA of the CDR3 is TGTGCCAGTAGTATAGTTAGTGTGAGCACCGGGGAGCTGTTTTTT. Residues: CASSIVSVSTGELFF. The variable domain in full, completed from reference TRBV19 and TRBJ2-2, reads DGGITQSPKYLFRKEGQNVTLSCEQNLNHDAMYWYRQDPGQGLRLIYYSQIVNDFQKGDIAEGYSVSREKKESFPLTVTSAQKNPTAFYLCASSIVSVSTGELFFGEGSRLTVL.

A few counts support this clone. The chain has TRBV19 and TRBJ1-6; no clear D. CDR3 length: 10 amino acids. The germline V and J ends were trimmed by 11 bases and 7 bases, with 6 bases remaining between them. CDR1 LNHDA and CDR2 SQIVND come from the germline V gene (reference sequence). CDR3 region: CASVNSPLHF. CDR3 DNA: TGTGCCTCGGTAAATTCACCCCTCCACTTT. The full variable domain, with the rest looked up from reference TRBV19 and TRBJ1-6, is DGGITQSPKYLFRKEGQNVTLSCEQNLNHDAMYWYRQDPGQGLRLIYYSQIVNDFQKGDIAEGYSVSREKKESFPLTVTSAQKNPTAFYLCASVNSPLHFGNGTRLTVT.

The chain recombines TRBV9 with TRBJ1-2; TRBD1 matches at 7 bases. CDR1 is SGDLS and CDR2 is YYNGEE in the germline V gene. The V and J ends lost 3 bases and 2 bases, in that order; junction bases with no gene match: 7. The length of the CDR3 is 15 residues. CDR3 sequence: CASSADRVGNYGYTF. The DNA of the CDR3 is TGTGCCAGCAGCGCCGACAGGGTGGGGAACTATGGCTACACCTTC. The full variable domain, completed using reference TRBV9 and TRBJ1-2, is DSGVTQTPKHLITATGQRVTLRCSPRSGDLSVYWYQQSLDQGLQFLIQYYNGEERAKGNILERFSAQQFPDLHSELNLSSLELGDSALYFCASSADRVGNYGYTFGSGTRLTVV.

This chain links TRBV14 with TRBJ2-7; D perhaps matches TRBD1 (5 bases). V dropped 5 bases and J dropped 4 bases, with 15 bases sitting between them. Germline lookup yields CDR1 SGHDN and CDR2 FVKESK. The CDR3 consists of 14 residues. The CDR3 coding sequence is TGTGCCAGCAGCTCTAGGCAGGGCCTATACGAGCAGTACTTC. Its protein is CASSSRQGLYEQYF.

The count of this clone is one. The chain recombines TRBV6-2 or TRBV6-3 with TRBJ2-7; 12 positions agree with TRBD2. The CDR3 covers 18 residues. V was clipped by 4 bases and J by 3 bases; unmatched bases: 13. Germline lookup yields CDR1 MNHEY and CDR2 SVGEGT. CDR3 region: CASSSRLAGESFVYEQYF. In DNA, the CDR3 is TGTGCCAGCAGTTCCCGACTAGCGGGAGAATCGTTCGTCTACGAGCAGTACTTC.

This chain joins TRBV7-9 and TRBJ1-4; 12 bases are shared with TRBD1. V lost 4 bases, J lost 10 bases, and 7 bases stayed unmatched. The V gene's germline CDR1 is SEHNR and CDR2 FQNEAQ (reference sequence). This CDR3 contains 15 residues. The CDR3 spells CASSWGTGGMLKLFF. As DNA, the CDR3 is TGTGCCAGCAGCTGGGGGACAGGGGGCATGTTAAAACTGTTTTTT.

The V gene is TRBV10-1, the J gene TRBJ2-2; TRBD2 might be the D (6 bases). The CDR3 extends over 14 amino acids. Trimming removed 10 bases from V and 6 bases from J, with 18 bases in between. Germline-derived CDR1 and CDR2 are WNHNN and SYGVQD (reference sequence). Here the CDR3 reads CATWGESGAGELFF. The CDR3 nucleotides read TGCGCCACCTGGGGGGAATCGGGGGCCGGGGAGCTGTTTTTT.

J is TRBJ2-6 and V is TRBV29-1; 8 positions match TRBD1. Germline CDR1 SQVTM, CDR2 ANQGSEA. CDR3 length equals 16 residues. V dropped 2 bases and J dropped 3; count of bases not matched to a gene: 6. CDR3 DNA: TGCAGCGTTGAATCCAGGGGGCCAGGTGGGGCCAACGTCCTGACTTTC. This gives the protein CSVESRGPGGANVLTF.

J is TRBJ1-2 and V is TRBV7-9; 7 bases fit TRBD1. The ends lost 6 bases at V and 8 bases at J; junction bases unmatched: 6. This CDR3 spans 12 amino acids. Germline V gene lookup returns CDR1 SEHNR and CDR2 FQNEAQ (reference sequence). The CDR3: CASSSSTGGYTF. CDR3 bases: TGTGCCAGCAGTTCCTCGACAGGGGGCTACACCTTC.

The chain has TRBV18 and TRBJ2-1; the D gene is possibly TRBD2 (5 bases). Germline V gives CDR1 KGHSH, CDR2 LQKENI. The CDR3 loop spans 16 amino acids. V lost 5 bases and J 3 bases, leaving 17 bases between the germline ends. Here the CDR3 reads CASSTDAGEGYNEQFF. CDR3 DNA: TGTGCCAGCTCAACGGACGCTGGTGAGGGCTACAATGAGCAGTTCTTC.

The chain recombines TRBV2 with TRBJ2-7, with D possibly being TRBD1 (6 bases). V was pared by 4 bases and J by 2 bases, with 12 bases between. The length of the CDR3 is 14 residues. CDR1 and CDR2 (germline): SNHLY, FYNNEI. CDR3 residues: CASSGTEQTYEQYF. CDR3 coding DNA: TGTGCCAGCAGTGGGACAGAGCAAACCTACGAGCAGTACTTC. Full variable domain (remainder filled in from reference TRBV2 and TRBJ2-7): EPEVTQTPSHQVTQMGQEVILRCVPISNHLYFYWYRQILGQKVEFLVSFYNNEISEKSEIFDDQFSVERPDGSNFTLKIRSTKLEDSAMYFCASSGTEQTYEQYFGPGTRLTVT.

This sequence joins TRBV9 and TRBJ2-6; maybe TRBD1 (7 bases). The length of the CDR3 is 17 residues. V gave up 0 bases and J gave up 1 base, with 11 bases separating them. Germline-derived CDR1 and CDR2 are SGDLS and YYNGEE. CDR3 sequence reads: CASSVEAGGSGANVLTF. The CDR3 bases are TGTGCCAGCAGCGTAGAAGCAGGGGGGTCTGGGGCCAACGTCCTGACTTTC.

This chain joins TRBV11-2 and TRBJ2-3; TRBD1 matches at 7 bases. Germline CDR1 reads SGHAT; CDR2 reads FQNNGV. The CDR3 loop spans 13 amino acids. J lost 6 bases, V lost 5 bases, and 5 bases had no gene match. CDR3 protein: CASSQDRADTQYF. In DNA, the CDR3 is TGTGCCAGCAGCCAAGACAGGGCGGATACGCAGTATTTT.

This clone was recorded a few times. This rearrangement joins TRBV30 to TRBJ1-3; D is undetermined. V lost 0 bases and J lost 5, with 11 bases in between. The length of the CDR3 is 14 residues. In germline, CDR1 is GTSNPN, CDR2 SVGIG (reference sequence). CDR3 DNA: TGTGCCTGGAGTGTTACGGGGTCGAGAAACACCATATATTTT. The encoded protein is CAWSVTGSRNTIYF.

CDR3 bases: TGTGCCAGCAGCCAAAGAAGAGGGGGCGTCGGGTCCTACAATGAGCAGTTCTTC. Amino acid sequence: CASSQRRGGVGSYNEQFF. V and J are TRBV3-1 (or the pseudogene TRBV3-2) and TRBJ2-1; 7 nucleotides match TRBD1. Germline V lookup: CDR1 LGHDT, CDR2 YNNKEL (reference sequence). This CDR3 has 18 residues. The V and J ends lost 2 bases and 1 base, in that order; junction bases with no gene match: 11.

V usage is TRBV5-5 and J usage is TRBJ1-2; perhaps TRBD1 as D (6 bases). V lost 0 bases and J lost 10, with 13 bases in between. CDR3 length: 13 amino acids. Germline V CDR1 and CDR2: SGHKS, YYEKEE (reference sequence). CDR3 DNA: TGTGCCAGCAGCTTGGAATACAGGGCGCCCTACACCTTC. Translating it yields CASSLEYRAPYTF.

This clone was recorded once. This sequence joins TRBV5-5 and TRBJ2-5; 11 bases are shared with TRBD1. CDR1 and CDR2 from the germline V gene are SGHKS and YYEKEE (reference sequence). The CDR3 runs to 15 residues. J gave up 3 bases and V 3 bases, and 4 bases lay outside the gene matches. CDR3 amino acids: CASSWTGGSEETQYF. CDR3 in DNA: TGTGCCAGCAGCTGGACAGGGGGCTCGGAAGAGACCCAGTACTTC. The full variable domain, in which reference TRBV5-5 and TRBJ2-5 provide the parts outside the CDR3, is DAGVTQSPTHLIKTRGQQVTLRCSPISGHKSVSWYQQVLGQGPQFIFQYYEKEERGRGNFPDRFSARQFPNYSSELNVNALLLGDSALYLCASSWTGGSEETQYFGPGTRLLVL.

The CDR3 bases are TGTGCCAGCAGTCCCCAGGGACAGGGAAGCTATGGCTACACCTTC. Translating gives CASSPQGQGSYGYTF. The rearrangement links TRBV28 to TRBJ1-2, with 9 positions matching TRBD1. J lost 4 bases, V lost 5 bases, and 8 bases had no gene match. The CDR3 length is 15 residues. The germline gives CDR1 MDHEN, CDR2 SYDVKM.

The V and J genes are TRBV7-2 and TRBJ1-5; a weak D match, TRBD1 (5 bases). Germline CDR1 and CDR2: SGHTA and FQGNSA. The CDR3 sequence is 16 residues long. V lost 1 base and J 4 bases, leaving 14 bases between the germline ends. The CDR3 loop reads CASSLDEKGYNQPQHF. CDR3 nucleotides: TGTGCCAGCAGCTTAGATGAGAAGGGGTATAATCAGCCCCAGCATTTT.